Shown below are 17 T cell receptor beta chains from a single sample sequenced in a study of Graves' ophthalmopathy and Graves' hyperthyroidism. Beta-chain TCR CDR3 regions were amplified from RNA transcripts. First-round RT-PCR used HTBI primers; second-round multiplex PCR followed. TCRdb ran MiXCR on the multiplex PCR reads and lists one entry per CDR3 protein. The sample holds some 370,000 distinct CDR3 sequences, approximately 18% seen once. The sequencing input was peripheral blood. Source of these receptors: an adult woman with stable Graves' hyperthyroidism.

This clonotype was counted at least ten times. The chain recombines TRBV11-2 with TRBJ2-5; D is unclear. The CDR3 extends over 14 amino acids. Between the trimmed V and J ends, which lost 4 bases and 1 base, there was a span of 10 bases. CDR1 is SGHAT and CDR2 is FQNNGV in the germline V gene. The CDR3 DNA reads as TGTGCCAGCAGCTACTTTGACCCCCAAGAGACCCAGTACTTC. Amino acid sequence: CASSYFDPQETQYF.

This chain joins TRBV6-5 and TRBJ1-1; no clear D gene. Trimming took 4 bases from V and 4 from J, leaving 13 bases between them. The CDR3 spans 14 residues. Germline CDR1 is MNHEY and CDR2 is SVGAGI. The CDR3 coding sequence is TGTGCCAGCAGTTTCGGACGTGATGGCACTGAAGCTTTCTTT. This encodes CASSFGRDGTEAFF.

In its sample, this clonotype was seen many times. The chain combines TRBV2 with TRBJ2-7; no clear D gene. Germline values: CDR1 SNHLY, CDR2 FYNNEI. The CDR3 runs to 15 residues. V was pared by 6 bases and J by 5 bases, with 20 bases between. CDR3 nucleotide sequence: TGTGCCAGCAGAACGGACCGGGTGGGCCTTAACGAGCAGTACTTC. Encoded protein: CASRTDRVGLNEQYF.

This clonotype has at least ten counts. DNA of the CDR3: TGTGCCAGCAGTTCGGGTCCTGCTTGGGGCCCATACGAGCAGTACTTC. This gives the protein CASSSGPAWGPYEQYF. The chain recombines TRBV28 with TRBJ2-7; TRBD1 is a possible D gene (5 bases). V dropped 4 bases and J dropped 4 bases, with 20 bases sitting between them. Germline V gene lookup returns CDR1 MDHEN and CDR2 SYDVKM. The CDR3 length is 16 residues.

This clonotype was counted ten times or more. V gene TRBV7-2 combines with J gene TRBJ2-7; TRBD2 matches 8 bases. The CDR3 has 17 residues. V trimming: 0 bases; J trimming: 0 bases; junction bases outside the gene matches: 7. CDR1 is SGHTA, CDR2 FQGNSA, per germline. CDR3 coding DNA: TGTGCCAGCAGCTTAGCCGCTACCGGGACTAGCTCCTACGAGCAGTACTTC. It codes for CASSLAATGTSSYEQYF.

V and J are TRBV20-1 and TRBJ2-7, with a weak D call TRBD2 (6 bases). With 5 bases removed from V and 1 base from J, the gap between germline ends came to 9 bases. The CDR3 extends over 12 amino acids. The germline gives CDR1 DFQATT, CDR2 SNEGSKA (reference sequence). This CDR3 reads CSAPGLSYEQYF. The CDR3 coding sequence is TGCAGTGCTCCGGGACTTTCCTACGAGCAGTACTTC.

There are many counts of this clonotype. V and J are TRBV7-9 and TRBJ1-1; D uncertain. Germline V gene data show CDR1 as SEHNR and CDR2 as FQNEAQ (reference sequence). The V end lost 3 bases, the J end lost 7 bases, and 9 bases lay between the germline ends. The CDR3 is 12 residues long. CDR3 loop: CASSFRPIEAFF. For the CDR3, the DNA is TGTGCCAGCAGCTTTCGGCCCATTGAAGCTTTCTTT.

This clonotype was picked up many times. This sequence joins TRBV2 and TRBJ1-2; D is unresolved. The CDR3 contains 13 residues. V lost 9 bases and J lost 0, with 11 bases in between. Germline V gene sequence: CDR1 SNHLY, CDR2 FYNNEI. The CDR3 sequence is CASRRVANYGYTF. CDR3 in DNA: TGTGCCAGTAGGCGGGTAGCTAACTATGGCTACACCTTC.

This clonotype was recorded many times. The chain combines TRBV6-5 with TRBJ2-5; 9 bases match TRBD1. Trimming removed 4 bases from V and 5 bases from J; junction bases left unmatched: 8. Germline-derived CDR1 and CDR2 are MNHEY and SVGAGI. The CDR3 is made up of 15 amino acids. The CDR3 sequence is CASSSPDRGSETQYF. As DNA, the CDR3 is TGTGCCAGCAGTTCTCCAGACAGGGGGTCGGAGACCCAGTACTTC.

The gene calls are TRBV12-3 or TRBV12-4 and TRBJ1-2, with a possible D match to TRBD1 (6 bases). This CDR3 contains 14 residues. The V end lost 2 bases, the J end lost 2 bases, and 9 bases lay between the germline ends. The DNA of the CDR3 is TGTGCCAGCAGTTTAACTACAGGGAACTATGGCTACACCTTC. Protein: CASSLTTGNYGYTF.

Only a few counts were recorded for this clonotype. The chain combines TRBV6-5 with TRBJ2-7; D remains ambiguous. The germline V gene has CDR1 MNHEY and CDR2 SVGAGI. Trimming left V 0 bases short and J 0 bases short, with 9 bases between. This CDR3 region has 15 residues. In DNA, the CDR3 is TGTGCCAGCAGTTACTCCGGGCAGGACTCCTACGAGCAGTACTTC. It yields the protein CASSYSGQDSYEQYF.

The rearrangement joins TRBV27 to TRBJ2-7, with D perhaps matching TRBD1 (6 bases). V was pared by 10 bases and J by 0 bases, with 10 bases between. Germline V gene sequence: CDR1 MNHEY, CDR2 SMNVEV (reference sequence). The CDR3 loop spans 12 amino acids. CDR3 sequence (DNA): TGTGCCACTCGGGACATCTCCTACGAGCAGTACTTC. Amino acids: CATRDISYEQYF.

This clonotype was picked up many times. The rearrangement uses TRBV5-1 and TRBJ2-7, with 7 bases aligning to TRBD2. The CDR3 runs to 14 residues. Germline loops: CDR1 SGHRS, CDR2 YFSETQ. V gave up 0 bases and J gave up 7 bases; unmatched junction bases: 7. The CDR3 nucleotides read TGCGCCAGCAGCTTGGAAGCGCGGGAGTGGGAGCAGTACTTC. Translation gives CASSLEAREWEQYF.

The rearrangement joins TRBV12-3 or TRBV12-4 to TRBJ2-7; 9 positions agree with TRBD1. The ends lost 4 bases at V and 5 bases at J; junction bases unmatched: 6. CDR3 length: 14 residues. The CDR3 region is CASSSGTGLNEQYF. In nucleotides, the CDR3 is TGTGCCAGCAGTTCCGGGACAGGGCTGAACGAGCAGTACTTC.

In its sample, this clonotype was seen many times. This chain joins TRBV6-1 and TRBJ1-3; 7 bases align to TRBD1. Unmatched junction bases numbered 9, after V lost 6 bases and J lost 4 bases. Germline CDR1 is MNHNS and CDR2 is SASEGT. CDR3 length: 15 residues. CDR3 nucleotide sequence: TGTGCCAGCAGGCGACAGGGAGCTATAGGAAACACCATATATTTT. Its translation: CASRRQGAIGNTIYF.

The V call is TRBV20-1, the J call TRBJ1-1; TRBD1 matches at 7 bases. The germline gives CDR1 DFQATT, CDR2 SNEGSKA (reference sequence). J gave up 1 base and V 3 bases, and 5 bases lay outside the gene matches. The CDR3 consists of 14 residues. CDR3 nucleotides: TGCAGTGCTAGCCATCACAGGGGGAACACTGAAGCTTTCTTT. Its translation: CSASHHRGNTEAFF.

This clonotype was found many times. The J gene is TRBJ2-5, the V gene TRBV6-5; 8 bases match TRBD2. CDR3 length: 13 amino acids. Unmatched junction bases numbered 4, after V lost 5 bases and J lost 5 bases. Germline lookup yields CDR1 MNHEY and CDR2 SVGAGI. The CDR3 DNA reads as TGTGCCAGCAGTCGACCGGGGGGGGAGACCCAGTACTTC. Protein product: CASSRPGGETQYF.